This note documents a single T cell receptor beta chain sequence. This specimen comes from a study of shared clonotypes between healthy human individuals. CDR3 length equals 15 residues. V lost 6 bases, J lost 7 bases, and 18 bases lay in between. CDR1 SNHLY and CDR2 FYNNEI come from the germline V gene. Assay used: immunoSEQ multiplex PCR; TCRdb lists only in-frame clones, some missing. The table records about 960,000 clones, 76% of them present only once. Within Nashville, Tennessee resided all donors, each a Caucasian adult. The clonotype originates from a man aged 18 to 30 in good health. The rearrangement links TRBV2 to TRBJ2-2, with D possibly being TRBD2 (5 bases). Sequencing input: memory CD4+ T cells sorted from blood. Subset indicated: CD45RA-negative fraction. This chain's CDR3 is CASSTRTDGNGELFF. Written as DNA, the CDR3 is TGTGCCAGCAGCACCCGGACCGACGGGAACGGGGAGCTGTTTTTT.